Sequencing of this T cell receptor beta chain was carried out in a study of blood T cell repertoires in COVID-19. For the study at large: Samples came from the United States, Italy and Spain, spanning acute and convalescent COVID-19. T cells, B-cell-depleted T cells, or PBMCs provided the cDNA or gDNA that served as material.

CDR1 and CDR2 (germline): SGHDT, YYEEEE. The CDR3 is 17 residues long. V was clipped by 3 bases and J by 4 bases; unmatched bases: 9. This clone was seen once. Original processing methods: From reference gene primer amplification, estimates of nucleated cell counts were derived. The protocol was immunoSEQ multiplex PCR, while the TCRdb copy is restricted to in-frame clones and leaves out a portion. Clone size and the V and J calls come from that table; the DNA yielded D and trimming. The sample gives approximately 200,000 clones, roughly 84% of which show up once; around 0.98% is in the top ten. This TCR was sampled from a middle-aged man with acute or convalescent COVID-19. The chain links TRBV5-6 to TRBJ2-3; 12 bases are a match to TRBD2. The material sequenced was peripheral blood. The CDR3 DNA reads TGTGCCAGCAGCTCGACTAGCGGGGGCCCAAGAGCAGATACGCAGTATTTT. Translating gives CASSSTSGGPRADTQYF.